The 24 T cell receptor beta chains reported below all come from one sample, sequenced in a study of T cell responses to AZD1222 COVID-19 vaccine. Using immunoSEQ multiplex PCR, the repertoire was profiled, and TCRdb retains in-frame clones only, with some absent. The sample records 65,000 to 70,000 clones, less than 90% being singletons. Sequenced here: peripheral blood, sampled 28 days after the second AZD1222 dose. The source of these receptors is an adult who received the AZD1222 COVID-19 vaccine.

This chain links TRBV6-5 with TRBJ1-3; D gene unclear. The CDR3 runs 14 residues. Trimming removed 6 bases from V and 2 bases from J, with 11 bases in between. Germline CDR1 MNHEY, CDR2 SVGAGI. This CDR3 reads CASSPPGAGNTIYF. CDR3 in DNA: TGTGCCAGCAGCCCCCCCGGGGCTGGAAACACCATATATTTT.

This sequence joins TRBV28 and TRBJ2-5, with 7 bases that match TRBD2. Germline-derived CDR1 and CDR2 are MDHEN and SYDVKM. The CDR3 totals 14 residues. The J segment lost 5 bases and the V segment lost 4 bases, leaving 7 bases of the junction unmatched. The chain's CDR3 is CASSSPGEGETQYF. The CDR3, as DNA: TGTGCCAGCAGTTCCCCCGGGGAGGGGGAGACCCAGTACTTC.

This chain joins TRBV4-2 and TRBJ1-5; no reliable D call. The CDR3 has 14 residues. Germline lookup yields CDR1 LGHNA and CDR2 YNFKEQ. V was shortened by 0 bases and J by 7 bases, with 10 bases between the two germline ends. In DNA, the CDR3 is TGTGCCAGCAGCCAAGATCTAGGGATACAGCCCCAGCATTTT. Encoded protein: CASSQDLGIQPQHF.

The chain combines TRBV12-3 or TRBV12-4 with TRBJ1-2, with 10 nucleotides matching TRBD1. This CDR3 region has 13 residues. V lost 6 bases to trimming and J lost 5 bases; unmatched junction nucleotides: 3. The CDR3 DNA reads as TGTGCCAGCAGCTCGGACAGGGGGTATGGCTACACCTTC. As protein: CASSSDRGYGYTF.

The chain combines TRBV15 with TRBJ1-5; D unresolved. The ends were cut back, 0 bases at V and 7 bases at J, with 10 bases in the middle. Per germline, CDR1 LNHNV and CDR2 YYDKDF (reference sequence). The CDR3 is 14 residues long. The CDR3 loop is CATSRDPQRQPQHF. The CDR3 region has the DNA TGTGCCACCAGCAGAGATCCGCAAAGGCAGCCCCAGCATTTT.

The gene calls are TRBV5-8 and TRBJ2-1; 11 bases match TRBD2. CDR1 is SGHTS and CDR2 is YDEGEE in the germline V gene. V trimming: 0 bases; J trimming: 0 bases; junction bases outside the gene matches: 8. The CDR3 is 19 amino acids. The CDR3: CASSLGLAGGFFSYNEQFF. CDR3 DNA: TGTGCCAGCAGCTTGGGTCTAGCGGGGGGATTTTTCTCCTACAATGAGCAGTTCTTC.

The chain joins TRBV28 to TRBJ2-3; D ambiguous. Germline V CDR1 and CDR2: MDHEN, SYDVKM. The V end lost 7 bases, the J end lost 2 bases, and 7 bases lay between the germline ends. The CDR3 runs 12 residues. CDR3 in amino acids: CASKENTDTQYF. In DNA, the CDR3 is TGTGCCAGCAAGGAGAACACAGATACGCAGTATTTT.

The V gene is TRBV12-3 or TRBV12-4, the J gene TRBJ2-7; unclear D gene. V lost 1 base and J 3 bases, leaving 7 bases between the germline ends. The CDR3 is made up of 13 amino acids. The CDR3 loop is CASSLGWGYEQYF. The CDR3, as DNA: TGTGCCAGCAGTTTAGGGTGGGGCTACGAGCAGTACTTC.

The rearrangement uses TRBV3-1 (or the pseudogene TRBV3-2) and TRBJ2-3; no reliable D call. Germline CDR1 is LGHDT and CDR2 is YNNKEL (reference sequence). This CDR3 region has 15 residues. Trimming stripped 1 base from V and 1 base from J, with 9 bases between. CDR3 coding DNA: TGTGCCAGCAGCCAAGGTCAAGGGCGCACAGATACGCAGTATTTT. Amino acid sequence: CASSQGQGRTDTQYF.

The genes are TRBV6-5 and TRBJ1-5; D uncertain. Trimming stripped 7 bases from V and 10 bases from J, with 20 bases between. Per germline, CDR1 MNHEY and CDR2 SVGAGI. CDR3 length: 14 amino acids. The CDR3 sequence is CASTLDQAIGPQHF. CDR3 DNA sequence: TGTGCCAGCACTCTAGACCAGGCGATCGGTCCCCAGCATTTT.

The rearrangement uses TRBV2 and TRBJ2-1, with TRBD1 as a possible D gene (6 bases). Germline V gene lookup returns CDR1 SNHLY and CDR2 FYNNEI. The CDR3 is 15 amino acids. Trimming took off 4 bases at V and 2 bases at J, with 12 bases between the two ends. Here the CDR3 DNA reads TGTGCCAGCAGTGGCCACAGGGTCGCCTACAATGAGCAGTTCTTC. This gives the protein CASSGHRVAYNEQFF.

This chain links TRBV27 with TRBJ2-2, with a weak D call TRBD1 (7 bases). The V and J ends lost 7 bases and 3 bases respectively, with 24 bases between them. Germline V gives CDR1 MNHEY, CDR2 SMNVEV (reference sequence). This CDR3 has 18 residues. The CDR3 protein is CASTPGVGGGVHTGELFF. The CDR3 DNA reads as TGTGCCAGCACCCCCGGTGTCGGAGGGGGCGTGCACACCGGGGAGCTGTTTTTT.

The chain is built from TRBV12-3 or TRBV12-4 and TRBJ2-5; 7 bases match TRBD2. This CDR3 has 13 amino acids. V shed 1 base, J shed 4 bases, and the junction held 0 bases outside the gene matches. The CDR3 protein is CASSLVAGETQYF. CDR3 DNA: TGTGCCAGCAGTTTAGTAGCGGGAGAGACCCAGTACTTC.

This chain connects TRBV29-1 to TRBJ2-7; the D gene is possibly TRBD1 (7 bases). CDR3 size: 15 residues. Per germline, CDR1 SQVTM and CDR2 ANQGSEA. Trimming took off 2 bases at V and 1 base at J, with 15 bases between the two ends. The CDR3 DNA follows: TGCAGCGTTGAATGGAGGGACAGAGGATCCTACGAGCAGTACTTC. Protein sequence: CSVEWRDRGSYEQYF.

The rearrangement uses TRBV27 and TRBJ2-1, with 7 bases matching TRBD1. CDR3 length: 15 amino acids. In germline, CDR1 is MNHEY, CDR2 SMNVEV (reference sequence). V gave up 5 bases and J gave up 4 bases; unmatched junction bases: 8. The CDR3 DNA sequence: TGTGCCAGCAGTGTCTACCCGGGACAGTACAATGAGCAGTTCTTC. Translation: CASSVYPGQYNEQFF.

This clone occurred a few times. This rearrangement joins TRBV11-2 to TRBJ1-2; TRBD1 is a possible D gene (5 bases). Germline V gene data show CDR1 as SGHAT and CDR2 as FQNNGV. The CDR3 runs 16 residues. Trimming pared 7 bases from V and 2 bases from J, leaving 20 bases between. In nucleotides, the CDR3 is TGTGCCAGCAAATGGGATCCAGGGAAAGAGAACTATGGCTACACCTTC. Amino acid sequence: CASKWDPGKENYGYTF.

V is TRBV20-1 and J is TRBJ1-2, with D possibly being TRBD1 (6 bases). In germline, CDR1 is DFQATT, CDR2 SNEGSKA (reference sequence). V lost 6 bases, J lost 6 bases, and 11 bases lay in between. This CDR3 spans 11 amino acids. CDR3 region: CSADRSNGYTF. CDR3 DNA: TGCAGTGCGGACAGAAGTAATGGCTACACCTTC.

The rearrangement joins TRBV28 to TRBJ2-1, with 10 bases identical to TRBD2. This CDR3 has 14 residues. CDR1 MDHEN and CDR2 SYDVKM come from the germline V gene. Unmatched junction bases numbered 1, after V lost 2 bases and J lost 6 bases. The CDR3 nucleotides read TGTGCCAGCAGTTTACTAGCGGGGGTCAATGAGCAGTTCTTC. It yields the protein CASSLLAGVNEQFF. Filled out from reference TRBV28 and TRBJ2-1, the complete variable domain reads DVKVTQSSRYLVKRTGEKVFLECVQDMDHENMFWYRQDPGLGLRLIYFSYDVKMKEKGDIPEGYSVSREKKERFSLILESASTNQTSMYLCASSLLAGVNEQFFGPGTRLTVL.

V and J are TRBV2 and TRBJ1-5, with D perhaps TRBD1 (5 bases). The germline V and J ends were trimmed by 6 bases and 7 bases, with 13 bases remaining between them. Germline CDR1 SNHLY, CDR2 FYNNEI. The CDR3 sequence is 13 residues long. The DNA of the CDR3 is TGTGCCAGCAGCGCCGGGACTTTGCAGCCCCAGCATTTT. Its translation: CASSAGTLQPQHF.

This chain connects TRBV28 to TRBJ2-1; 8 positions match TRBD2. The V gene end was trimmed by 5 bases and the J gene end by 5 bases; junction bases not matched to a gene: 14. Germline V lookup: CDR1 MDHEN, CDR2 SYDVKM. This CDR3 region has 17 residues. CDR3 sequence: CASSLLLASGRNNEQFF. CDR3 DNA sequence: TGTGCCAGCAGTCTCCTCCTGGCGAGCGGGAGAAACAATGAGCAGTTCTTC.

This chain joins TRBV9 and TRBJ1-3; maybe TRBD1 (6 bases). V lost 0 bases, J lost 8 bases, and 18 bases lay in between. This CDR3 is built from 16 residues. Germline CDR1 is SGDLS and CDR2 is YYNGEE. The CDR3 sequence is CASSVGGGPMVYTIYF. CDR3 DNA: TGTGCCAGCAGCGTAGGGGGGGGCCCCATGGTATACACCATATATTTT.

The chain joins TRBV5-4 to TRBJ2-1; no definite D call. Germline assignment: CDR1 SGHNT and CDR2 YYREEE (reference sequence). Trimming took off 2 bases at V and 9 bases at J, with 18 bases between the two ends. CDR3 length: 15 residues. In DNA form, the CDR3 reads TGTGCCAGCAGCTTTTTTCCCACCCCAGGTGTTGAGCAGTTCTTC. Its translation is CASSFFPTPGVEQFF.

Remarks on this clone: This CDR3 is also generated by other DNA sequences in the sample. This chain links TRBV12-3 or TRBV12-4 with TRBJ1-2; D is uncertain. This CDR3 region has 11 residues. Trimming took off 5 bases at V and 6 bases at J, with 7 bases between the two ends. The CDR3: CASSRGHGYTF. The CDR3 DNA reads as TGTGCCAGCAGTCGAGGTCATGGCTACACCTTC.

The chain recombines TRBV6-5 with TRBJ1-2; possibly TRBD1 for D (6 bases). The CDR3 is 13 amino acids. The germline V and J ends were trimmed by 6 bases and 6 bases, with 14 bases remaining between them. In germline, CDR1 is MNHEY, CDR2 SVGAGI. For the CDR3, the DNA is TGTGCCAGCAGACCACAGGGTTTGGATGGCTACACCTTC. Protein product: CASRPQGLDGYTF.